Below are 22 T cell receptor beta chains sequenced from a single sample in a study of T cells in Graves' hyperthyroidism and ophthalmopathy. The TCR beta CDR3 regions underwent amplification using RNA transcripts as the source. Carried out on the TCR CDR3, a first-round RT-PCR used the HTBI primer set. TCRdb fed the multiplex PCR reads into MiXCR, producing one record per CDR3 protein. The table includes around 600,000 distinct CDR3 sequences, 15% to 17% detected once. Sequencing input: blood. The receptors come from a woman younger than 45 with Graves' hyperthyroidism.

At least ten counts were recorded for this clonotype. The J gene is TRBJ2-1, the V gene TRBV4-2; TRBD2 aligns across 8 bases. There are 18 residues in the CDR3. The trim removed 4 bases at V and 0 bases at J, leaving 11 bases unmatched. CDR1 and CDR2 from the germline V gene are LGHNA and YNFKEQ. CDR3 bases: TGTGCCAGCAGCCCCGCAGGCGGGAGGATTGCCTCCTACAATGAGCAGTTCTTC. Translation gives CASSPAGGRIASYNEQFF.

There are many counts of this clonotype. The V gene is TRBV20-1, the J gene TRBJ1-1; 7 bases are shared with TRBD1. Germline values: CDR1 DFQATT, CDR2 SNEGSKA (reference sequence). The junction had 7 bases not matched to a gene; V was cut back by 6 bases and J by 0 bases. This CDR3 has 14 amino acids. CDR3: CSATTGAMNTEAFF. CDR3 coding DNA: TGCAGTGCCACAACAGGGGCTATGAACACTGAAGCTTTCTTT.

The sample holds many counts of this clonotype. The chain recombines TRBV3-1 with TRBJ2-7, with D perhaps given as TRBD1 or TRBD2 (5 bases each). Germline V gene data show CDR1 as LGHDT and CDR2 as YNNKEL (reference sequence). V lost 4 bases and J 3 bases, leaving 10 bases between the germline ends. The CDR3 loop spans 13 amino acids. CDR3 sequence reads: CASSPPGSYEQYF. CDR3 DNA: TGTGCCAGCAGCCCCCCAGGGAGCTACGAGCAGTACTTC.

This clonotype was recorded at least ten times. The chain carries TRBV7-3 and TRBJ2-3; TRBD1 matches 8 bases. CDR1 and CDR2 (germline): SGHTA, FQGTGA. The CDR3 is 14 amino acids. Germline trimming cut 5 bases from V and 6 bases from J; bases unmatched to any gene: 7. The CDR3 here is CASSPFRGPDTQYF. The CDR3 DNA reads TGTGCCAGCAGCCCCTTCAGGGGGCCGGATACGCAGTATTTT.

In its sample, this clonotype was seen once. A clone one base away is much larger, so this may be a read error. This chain links TRBV5-6 with TRBJ1-1; D is unclear. The CDR3 is made up of 12 amino acids. Germline V lookup: CDR1 SGHDT, CDR2 YYEEEE. The CDR3 DNA follows: TGTACCAGCAGCTGGAAAGACACTGAAGCTTTCTTT. This translates into CTSSWKDTEAFF.

The sample holds many counts of this clonotype. The V gene is TRBV28, the J gene TRBJ2-7, with D maybe TRBD1 (5 bases). CDR1 and CDR2 (germline): MDHEN, SYDVKM. The CDR3 extends over 14 amino acids. Trimming took off 8 bases at V and 2 bases at J, with 16 bases between the two ends. The CDR3 loop reads CASEGADRTYEQYF. The CDR3 nucleotides read TGTGCCAGCGAAGGGGCGGACCGCACCTACGAGCAGTACTTC.

The chain has TRBV2 and TRBJ2-7, with no clear D. The germline V gene encodes CDR1 SNHLY and CDR2 FYNNEI. The V end was cut by 0 bases, the J end by 2 bases, with 11 bases between. This CDR3 region has 15 residues. CDR3 residues: CASSEAIYIPYEQYF. The CDR3 DNA reads as TGTGCCAGCAGTGAAGCCATTTATATCCCCTACGAGCAGTACTTC. Variable domain in full (rest from reference TRBV2 and TRBJ2-7): EPEVTQTPSHQVTQMGQEVILRCVPISNHLYFYWYRQILGQKVEFLVSFYNNEISEKSEIFDDQFSVERPDGSNFTLKIRSTKLEDSAMYFCASSEAIYIPYEQYFGPGTRLTVT.

The chain employs TRBV20-1 and TRBJ2-4; TRBD2 might be the D (6 bases). This CDR3 has 15 amino acids. Per germline, CDR1 DFQATT and CDR2 SNEGSKA (reference sequence). Trimming pared 1 base from V and 0 bases from J, leaving 10 bases between. The CDR3 bases are TGCAGTGCTAGAGTTACGGGACTAGCCAAAAACATTCAGTACTTC. Its translation is CSARVTGLAKNIQYF.

This clonotype was detected a few times. The V gene is TRBV4-3, the J gene TRBJ2-1; 14 nucleotides align to TRBD2. The CDR3 spans 18 residues. After removal of 1 base from V and 2 bases from J, the junction contained 4 bases not matched to a gene. Germline lookup yields CDR1 LGHNA and CDR2 YSLEER. Here the CDR3 reads CASSQGLAGGTPYNEQFF. CDR3 coding DNA: TGCGCCAGCAGCCAAGGACTAGCGGGAGGGACCCCCTACAATGAGCAGTTCTTC.

This clonotype has a handful of counts. The rearrangement links TRBV30 to TRBJ1-6, with TRBD1 as a possible D gene (6 bases). Germline V gene sequence: CDR1 GTSNPN, CDR2 SVGIG (reference sequence). Deletions cut 5 bases from V and 7 bases from J, with 12 bases between. The CDR3 has 13 residues. CDR3 sequence reads: CAWDGQINSPLHF. DNA for the CDR3: TGTGCCTGGGATGGACAGATAAATTCACCCCTCCACTTT.

This clonotype was seen at least ten times. The chain links TRBV20-1 to TRBJ2-7, with 11 bases aligning to TRBD2. The germline CDR1 and CDR2 sequences are DFQATT and SNEGSKA (reference sequence). Unmatched junction bases numbered 3, after V lost 1 base and J lost 4 bases. The CDR3 length is 14 residues. The CDR3 here is CSARGLAGLYEQYF. The CDR3 nucleotides read TGCAGTGCTAGAGGACTAGCGGGGTTATACGAGCAGTACTTC.

The rearrangement links TRBV30 to TRBJ2-4; 9 bases line up with TRBD1. After removal of 8 bases from V and 1 base from J, the junction contained 6 bases not matched to a gene. Germline CDR1 is GTSNPN and CDR2 is SVGIG (reference sequence). CDR3 length: 14 residues. This CDR3 reads CAATGGMAKNIQYF. Here the CDR3 DNA reads TGTGCCGCGACAGGGGGAATGGCCAAAAACATTCAGTACTTC.

This clonotype came up many times. CDR3 nucleotides: TGTGCCAGCAGCTTGGACAGGACTAATGAAAAACTGTTTTTT. This translates into CASSLDRTNEKLFF. The chain combines TRBV5-5 with TRBJ1-4, with a weak D call TRBD1 (5 bases). V was pared by 0 bases and J by 2 bases, with 5 bases between. CDR3 size: 14 residues. Germline V gives CDR1 SGHKS, CDR2 YYEKEE (reference sequence).

With regard to this clonotype: A read error may explain this, as a much larger clone is one base away. The chain uses TRBV9 and TRBJ2-7; 9 bases are a match to TRBD1. The germline CDR1 and CDR2 sequences are SGDLS and YYNGEE. V shed 3 bases and J 3 bases; nucleotides not matched to a gene: 1. The CDR3 contains 13 residues. CDR3 DNA: TGTGCCAGCAGCGGGGACAGGGACTACGAGCAGTACTTC. The encoded protein is CASSGDRDYEQYF.

The chain is built from TRBV10-3 and TRBJ1-2; D unclear. The CDR3 extends over 15 amino acids. V lost 0 bases and J 0 bases, leaving 8 bases between the germline ends. CDR1 and CDR2 from the germline V gene are ENHRY and SYGVKD. This CDR3 is CAISESKSANYGYTF. As DNA, the CDR3 is TGTGCCATCAGTGAGTCAAAGTCCGCTAACTATGGCTACACCTTC.

This clonotype was observed a few times. This chain connects TRBV4-3 to TRBJ2-7; D call uncertain. Germline CDR1 is LGHNA and CDR2 is YSLEER. The CDR3 loop spans 14 amino acids. Trimming left V 4 bases short and J 6 bases short, with 16 bases between. CDR3 in amino acids: CASSPGNPASEQYF. CDR3 nucleotides: TGCGCCAGCAGCCCAGGCAACCCAGCCTCCGAGCAGTACTTC.

The chain couples TRBV27 to TRBJ1-5; tentative D call: TRBD1 (5 bases). Between the trimmed V and J ends, which lost 8 bases and 7 bases, there was a span of 18 bases. Germline values: CDR1 MNHEY, CDR2 SMNVEV (reference sequence). This CDR3 comprises 14 residues. CDR3: CASSPSGRVQPQHF. CDR3 nucleotide sequence: TGTGCCAGCTCCCCGTCGGGCAGGGTCCAGCCCCAGCATTTT.

This clonotype appeared many times. The V gene is TRBV7-2, the J gene TRBJ2-7; D is unclear. The V end was cut by 1 base, the J end by 2 bases, with 9 bases between. This CDR3 comprises 14 residues. Germline V gives CDR1 SGHTA, CDR2 FQGNSA. This chain's CDR3 is CASSLDGLAYEQYF. The DNA for the CDR3 is TGTGCCAGCAGCTTAGATGGATTAGCCTACGAGCAGTACTTC.

This clonotype was seen at least ten times. CDR3 DNA sequence: TGTGCCAGCAGCCAAGGGGCACCCCGGCATGGCTACACCTTC. This gives the protein CASSQGAPRHGYTF. The V gene is TRBV3-1, the J gene TRBJ1-2, with unresolved D. The CDR3 runs to 14 residues. V was shortened by 1 base and J by 6 bases, with 12 bases between the two germline ends. Germline V gene sequence: CDR1 LGHDT, CDR2 YNNKEL (reference sequence).

This clonotype was recorded at least ten times. This chain joins TRBV10-3 and TRBJ2-1; D perhaps matches TRBD2 (5 bases). Per the germline V gene, CDR1 is ENHRY and CDR2 is SYGVKD. CDR3 size: 15 residues. V was cut by 0 bases and J by 8 bases, with 14 bases left in between. CDR3: CAISESDRGWDEQFF. Written as DNA, the CDR3 is TGTGCCATCAGTGAGTCCGACCGGGGTTGGGATGAGCAGTTCTTC.

This clonotype turned up a few times. The chain employs TRBV20-1 and TRBJ2-7, with no clear D. V lost 3 bases and J 3 bases, leaving 6 bases between the germline ends. This CDR3 region has 11 residues. CDR1 is DFQATT, CDR2 SNEGSKA, per germline (reference sequence). The DNA for the CDR3 is TGCAGTGCTAGTGTCCACTACGAGCAGTACTTC. Translating gives CSASVHYEQYF.

This clonotype was seen repeatedly, ten times or more. The CDR3 DNA reads TGTGCCAGCAGCCGGGACTTAAGGGGGGGCGAGCAGTACTTC. Translated: CASSRDLRGGEQYF. The rearrangement uses TRBV12-3 or TRBV12-4 and TRBJ2-7; TRBD2 might be the D (7 bases). This CDR3 region has 14 residues. Trimming stripped 6 bases from V and 6 bases from J, with 18 bases between.